The rows below give T cell receptor beta chains drawn from one sample of a study of beta chain features in type 1 diabetes. The method was immunoSEQ multiplex PCR; TCRdb's version includes in-frame clones alone and lacks a portion of them. The data contain hundreds of thousands of clones, around an eighth of them singletons. Input material: naive CD4+ T cells from blood. All receptors derive from a young man with type 1 diabetes. Both conserved end residues are part of each CDR3. D genes are given only for firm matches. Part of the rows lack a size; the others show once, few, many or a class for expanded clones.

once | TRBJ2-3 | TRBV6-5 | NA | CASSRRLSGDTQYF | TGTGCCAGCAGCCGCCGACTAAGTGGAGATACGCAGTATTTT
few | TRBJ2-1 | TRBV7-8 | NA | CASSLVPTTLGNEQFF | TGTGCCAGCAGCTTAGTTCCAACGACCTTGGGCAATGAGCAGTTCTTC
few | TRBJ1-2 | TRBV18 | TRBD1 | CASSQQDRDPYYGYTF | TGTGCCAGCTCCCAGCAGGACAGGGACCCCTACTATGGCTACACCTTC
few | TRBJ2-7 | TRBV9 | TRBD2 | CASSVVREFRCEQYF | TGTGCCAGCAGCGTAGTGCGGGAGTTTCGGTGCGAGCAGTACTTC
NA | TRBJ1-3 | TRBV13 | NA | CASSSFGNTIYF | TGTGCCAGCAGCTCTTTTGGAAACACCATATATTTT
NA | TRBJ2-7 | TRBV7-9 | TRBD1 | CASSLTGTGGEQYF | TGTGCCAGCAGCTTGACCGGGACAGGGGGCGAGCAGTACTTC
NA | TRBJ2-3 | TRBV4-2 | NA | CASSQDSKRPERSTDTQYF | TGTGCCAGCAGCCAAGATTCCAAGCGACCGGAACGTAGCACAGATACGCAGTATTTT
NA | TRBJ1-1 | TRBV7-9 | TRBD1 | CASSTGTGAPNTEAFF | TGTGCCAGCAGCACAGGGACAGGAGCTCCTAACACTGAAGCTTTCTTT
few | TRBJ2-1 | TRBV5-4 | NA | CASSFPWGTYNEQFF | TGTGCCAGCAGCTTTCCGTGGGGTACCTACAATGAGCAGTTCTTC
NA | TRBJ2-7 | TRBV5-1 | NA | CASSLNSNSYEQYF | TGCGCCAGCAGCTTAAACAGCAACTCCTACGAGCAGTACTTC
NA | TRBJ2-7 | TRBV7-9 | TRBD1 | CASSQVGDREKYF | TGTGCCAGCAGCCAAGTAGGGGACAGGGAAAAGTACTTC
few | TRBJ2-7 | TRBV7-2 | NA | CASSVQGYEQYF | TGTGCCAGCAGCGTTCAGGGCTACGAGCAGTACTTC
NA | TRBJ2-1 | TRBV5-4 | TRBD2 | CASSPRTSGSNNEQFF | TGTGCCAGCAGCCCCAGGACTAGCGGGAGTAACAATGAGCAGTTCTTC
few | TRBJ2-7 | TRBV29-1 | NA | CSVLQGFAYEQYF | TGCAGCGTTTTACAGGGTTTCGCCTACGAGCAGTACTTC
NA | TRBJ2-5 | TRBV30 | TRBD2 | CAWREQGLAQETQYF | TGTGCCTGGAGAGAGCAGGGACTAGCCCAAGAGACCCAGTACTTC
NA | TRBJ2-1 | TRBV5-1 | NA | CASSLARGTYNEQFF | TGCGCCAGCAGCTTGGCCCGCGGGACCTACAATGAGCAGTTCTTC
few | TRBJ2-5 | TRBV5-4 | TRBD2 | CASSRTSPGETQYF | TGTGCCAGCAGCCGGACTAGCCCCGGCGAGACCCAGTACTTC
NA | TRBJ2-5 | TRBV2 | TRBD1 | CASSGDRTGMETQYF | TGTGCCAGCAGTGGGGACCGGACAGGGATGGAGACCCAGTACTTC
NA | TRBJ2-7 | TRBV6-5 | TRBD1 | CASSYSIGQGSYEQYF | TGTGCCAGCAGTTACTCGATAGGACAGGGATCCTACGAGCAGTACTTC
few | TRBJ2-4 | TRBV28 | TRBD2 | CASARGGRAKNIQYF | TGTGCCAGCGCGCGGGGGGGCCGGGCCAAAAACATTCAGTACTTC
NA | TRBJ2-2 | TRBV9 | NA | CASSVERPGELFF | TGTGCCAGCAGCGTGGAAAGGCCCGGGGAGCTGTTTTTT
few | TRBJ1-3 | TRBV25-1 | NA | CASREGRPLWGNTIYF | TGTGCCAGCAGGGAAGGGCGGCCCTTATGGGGAAACACCATATATTTT
NA | TRBJ2-2 | TRBV7-2 | NA | CASSLSPATGELFF | TGTGCCAGCAGCTTAAGCCCCGCCACCGGGGAGCTGTTTTTT
few | TRBJ2-7 | TRBV11-2 | NA | CASKNRAEYEQYF | TGTGCCAGCAAAAACAGGGCGGAGTACGAGCAGTACTTC
few | TRBJ1-2 | TRBV4-1 | NA | CASSQVGRTGYGYTF | TGCGCCAGCAGCCAAGTCGGTCGGACTGGCTATGGCTACACCTTC
NA | TRBJ1-5 | TRBV30 | NA | CAVGMGNPNQPQHF | TGTGCCGTAGGAATGGGGAATCCCAATCAGCCCCAGCATTTT
NA | TRBJ2-3 | TRBV11-2 | NA | CASRDPDTQYF | TGTGCCAGCAGGGACCCAGATACGCAGTATTTT
few | TRBJ1-4 | TRBV7-8 | TRBD1 | CASSFDRVYEKLFF | TGTGCCAGCAGCTTTGACAGGGTCTATGAAAAACTGTTTTTT
few | TRBJ2-7 | TRBV6-6 | TRBD2 | CASSQLAGGSYEQYF | TGTGCCAGCAGCCAACTAGCGGGAGGGTCCTACGAGCAGTACTTC
NA | TRBJ2-1 | TRBV6-4 | TRBD2 | CASSVAPSGGAGEQFF | TGTGCCAGCAGTGTGGCCCCTAGCGGGGGGGCTGGTGAGCAGTTCTTC
NA | TRBJ2-1 | TRBV18 | NA | CASSPSDPGSYNEQFF | TGTGCCAGCTCACCTTCGGACCCTGGATCCTACAATGAGCAGTTCTTC
once | TRBJ2-1 | TRBV30 | NA | CAWSANTGDDQFF | TGTGCCTGGAGTGCCAATACAGGAGATGACCAGTTCTTC
few | TRBJ2-7 | TRBV30 | NA | CAWRVLGQQYF | TGTGCCTGGAGGGTCCTGGGACAGCAGTACTTC
NA | TRBJ1-4 | TRBV11-2 | NA | CASSPRGLNEKLFF | TGTGCCAGCAGCCCTCGGGGCCTTAATGAAAAACTGTTTTTT
few | TRBJ2-5 | TRBV5-1 | TRBD2 | CASSQGLAGGPTGETQYF | TGCGCCAGCAGCCAGGGGCTAGCGGGAGGGCCCACGGGAGAGACCCAGTACTTC
NA | TRBJ1-1 | TRBV5-6 | NA | CASSPFRRSGDTEAFF | TGTGCCAGCAGCCCGTTTCGCCGGTCCGGGGACACTGAAGCTTTCTTT
few | TRBJ2-1 | TRBV4-2 | NA | CASSHPEGGHEQFF | TGTGCCAGCAGCCACCCGGAGGGGGGCCATGAGCAGTTCTTC
NA | TRBJ2-7 | TRBV6-6 | NA | CASSLTSYEQYF | TGTGCCAGCAGCCTAACTAGCTACGAGCAGTACTTC
NA | TRBJ2-1 | TRBV7-9 | TRBD2 | CASSLRLASNEQFF | TGTGCCAGCAGCCTAAGACTAGCCAGTAATGAGCAGTTCTTC
NA | TRBJ1-1 | TRBV23-1 | TRBD1 | CASSSTGVVFETEAFF | TGCGCCAGCAGTTCGACAGGGGTGGTTTTTGAAACTGAAGCTTTCTTT
few | TRBJ2-1 | TRBV27 | NA | CASSLEGPYNEQFF | TGTGCCAGCAGTTTAGAGGGGCCCTACAATGAGCAGTTCTTC
NA | TRBJ1-1 | TRBV2 | TRBD1 | CASSVQGANTEAFF | TGTGCCAGCAGTGTACAGGGGGCGAACACTGAAGCTTTCTTT
few | TRBJ2-4 | TRBV15 | NA | CATSRDPPIAKNIQYF | TGTGCCACCAGCAGAGATCCTCCAATCGCCAAAAACATTCAGTACTTC
NA | TRBJ1-1 | TRBV30 | TRBD1 | CAWETGGTEAFF | TGTGCCTGGGAGACAGGGGGCACTGAAGCTTTCTTT
NA | TRBJ1-1 | TRBV19 | NA | CASRSRDRAEAFF | TGTGCCAGTAGGAGTAGGGATAGGGCTGAAGCTTTCTTT
few | TRBJ1-2 | TRBV4-2 | TRBD1 | CASSRETGNGYTF | TGTGCCAGCAGCCGAGAGACAGGGAATGGCTACACCTTC
NA | TRBJ2-5 | TRBV7-2 | NA | CASSLDSGAGTQYF | TGTGCCAGCAGCTTAGATTCTGGGGCAGGGACCCAGTACTTC
NA | TRBJ2-4 | TRBV7-2 | NA | CASRDTASKNIQYF | TGTGCCAGCAGAGACACAGCCTCCAAAAACATTCAGTACTTC
NA | TRBJ2-5 | TRBV18 | TRBD1 | CASSPRDRTETQYF | TGTGCCAGCTCACCACGGGACAGAACGGAGACCCAGTACTTC
few | TRBJ2-7 | TRBV30 | NA | CAWDSTEGSSYEQYF | TGTGCCTGGGACAGTACGGAGGGCAGCTCCTACGAGCAGTACTTC
few | TRBJ2-7 | TRBV4-1 | TRBD1 | CASSQDYPGTGFREQYF | TGCGCCAGCAGCCAAGACTACCCCGGGACAGGGTTCAGGGAGCAGTACTTC
few | TRBJ2-3 | TRBV29-1 | NA | CSVQVGGAGADTQYF | TGCAGCGTCCAGGTAGGGGGGGCCGGCGCAGATACGCAGTATTTT
few | TRBJ2-5 | TRBV5-6 | NA | CASSLRIGWHRAGETQYF | TGTGCCAGCAGCTTGAGGATAGGGTGGCACAGGGCGGGAGAGACCCAGTACTTC
NA | TRBJ2-5 | TRBV29-1 | NA | CSGRGPGLWTSQETQYF | TGCAGCGGACGAGGGCCGGGGTTATGGACATCCCAAGAGACCCAGTACTTC
NA | TRBJ1-2 | TRBV2 | NA | CASSEELGGGYTF | TGTGCCAGCAGTGAAGAGTTGGGCGGTGGCTACACCTTC
NA | TRBJ1-1 | TRBV29-1 | NA | CSVEAGSGTEAFF | TGCAGCGTTGAAGCAGGTTCTGGCACTGAAGCTTTCTTT
NA | TRBJ2-5 | TRBV27 | TRBD1 | CASSPLDRGREETQYF | TGTGCCAGCAGTCCCCTGGACAGGGGAAGGGAAGAGACCCAGTACTTC
few | TRBJ2-1 | TRBV4-3 | NA | CASSQNGQPSYNEQFF | TGCGCCAGCAGCCAAAACGGACAGCCATCCTACAATGAGCAGTTCTTC
few | TRBJ2-6 | TRBV7-2 | NA | CASRRSGANVLTF | TGTGCCAGCAGACGATCTGGGGCCAACGTCCTGACTTTC